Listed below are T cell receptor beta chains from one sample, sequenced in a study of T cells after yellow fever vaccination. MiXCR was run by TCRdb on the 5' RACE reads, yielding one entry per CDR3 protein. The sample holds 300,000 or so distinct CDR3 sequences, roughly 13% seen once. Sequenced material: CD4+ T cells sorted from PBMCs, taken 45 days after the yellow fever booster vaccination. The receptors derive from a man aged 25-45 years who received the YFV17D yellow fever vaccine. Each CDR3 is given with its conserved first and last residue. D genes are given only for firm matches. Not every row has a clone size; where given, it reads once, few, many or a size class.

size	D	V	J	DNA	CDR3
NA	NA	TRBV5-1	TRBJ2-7	TGCGCCAGCAGTAGGGGGGGCGAGAGGGGGCGGAACGAGCAGTACTTC	CASSRGGERGRNEQYF
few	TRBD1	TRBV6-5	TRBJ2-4	TGTGCCAGCAGCCCTCGGAGGACAGGGATAGCCAAAAACATTCAGTACTTC	CASSPRRTGIAKNIQYF
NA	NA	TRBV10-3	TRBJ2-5	TGTGCCATCAGGGTCGGGGAGACCCAGTACTTC	CAIRVGETQYF
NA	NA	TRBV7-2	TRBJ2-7	TGTGCCAGCAGCTTAGACGGACTCTCTACGCAATCCCTGTTC	CASSLDGLSTQSLF
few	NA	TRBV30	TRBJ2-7	TGTGCCTGGAACGCAGGGGTCTCCTACGAGCAGTACTTC	CAWNAGVSYEQYF
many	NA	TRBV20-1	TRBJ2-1	TGCAGTGCCCCCTCCCCAACAGGCATGTATCATGAGCAGTTCTTC	CSAPSPTGMYHEQFF
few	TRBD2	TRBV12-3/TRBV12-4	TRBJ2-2	TGTGCCAGCAGTTTCCGGCAAACTGGGCTAGCGGGGACCGGGGAGCTGTTTTTT	CASSFRQTGLAGTGELFF
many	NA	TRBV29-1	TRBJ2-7	TGCAGCGTTTATACCGACCAATTCTCCTACGAGCAGTACTTC	CSVYTDQFSYEQYF
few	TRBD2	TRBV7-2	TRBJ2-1	TGTGCCAGCAGTAGACTAGCGAATTACAATGAGCAGTTCTTC	CASSRLANYNEQFF
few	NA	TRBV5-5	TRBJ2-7	TGTGCCAGCAGCCCAAAGAGTAACAGTGGCTACGAGCAGTACTTC	CASSPKSNSGYEQYF
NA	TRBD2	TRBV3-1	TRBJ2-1	TGTGCCAGCAGCCAAGCGGGTAGAGGGACTAGCGGGATCTACAATGAGCAGTTCTTC	CASSQAGRGTSGIYNEQFF
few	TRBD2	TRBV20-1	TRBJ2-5	TGCAGTGCCGACCCGAGCGGGAGGGCCTCGGGGGAGACCCAGTACTTC	CSADPSGRASGETQYF
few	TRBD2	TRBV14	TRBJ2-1	TGTGCCAGCAGTCAGCGGGGGGCCTGGGATGAGCAGTTCTTC	CASSQRGAWDEQFF
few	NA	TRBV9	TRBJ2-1	TGTGCCTCCTCCGAGGATAGCGGTTACAATGAGCAGTTCTTC	CASSEDSGYNEQFF
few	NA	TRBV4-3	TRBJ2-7	TGCGCCAGCAGCCAAGATATTACGACTGTTGGCGAGCAGTACTTC	CASSQDITTVGEQYF
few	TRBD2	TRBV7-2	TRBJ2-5	TGTGCCAGCACCAGAGCGGGGGACGGGACGGGGACCCAGTACTTC	CASTRAGDGTGTQYF
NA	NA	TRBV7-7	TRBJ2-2	TGTGCTAGCAGCCCAGCGTCGAACACCGGGGAGCTGTTTTTT	CASSPASNTGELFF
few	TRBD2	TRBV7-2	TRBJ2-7	TGTGCCAGCAGTTCAACTAGCGGGAGTTCGAACGAGCAGTACTTC	CASSSTSGSSNEQYF
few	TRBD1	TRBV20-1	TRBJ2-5	TGCAGTGCTCATACCGGGACAGGGGTAGAGACCCAGTACTTC	CSAHTGTGVETQYF
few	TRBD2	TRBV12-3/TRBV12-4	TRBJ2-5	TGTGCCAGCAAACTAGCGGACCAAGAGACCCAGTACTTC	CASKLADQETQYF
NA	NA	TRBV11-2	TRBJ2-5	TGTGCCAGCAGTTTGGGGGACGAGAGGCACCCGCTCATTCACCAAGAGACCCAGTACTTC	CASSLGDERHPLIHQETQYF
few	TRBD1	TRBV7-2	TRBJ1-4	TGTGCCAGCAGCAATGACAGGGGAGGAGAAAAACTGTTTTTT	CASSNDRGGEKLFF
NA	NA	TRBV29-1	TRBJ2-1	TGCAGCGTTGACCTAACCTCCTACAATGAGCAGTTCTTC	CSVDLTSYNEQFF
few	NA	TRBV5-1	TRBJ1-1	TGCGCCAGCAGAAGAGGGAACACTGAAGCTTTCTTT	CASRRGNTEAFF
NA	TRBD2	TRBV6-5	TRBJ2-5	TGTGCCAGCAGTTACCCCCCGCTAGCGGGAGGGCCCGGTGAGACCCAGTACTTC	CASSYPPLAGGPGETQYF
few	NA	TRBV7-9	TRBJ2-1	TGTGCCAGCAGCCAAAAAGGGGTCTCCTACAATGAGCAGTTCTTC	CASSQKGVSYNEQFF
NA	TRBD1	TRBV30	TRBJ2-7	TGTGCCTGGGGGGGACAGCCCCCCTACGAGCAGTACTTC	CAWGGQPPYEQYF
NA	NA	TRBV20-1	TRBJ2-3	TGCAGTGCTAGACCTGCGGCGGGGTTCACAGATACGCAGTATTTT	CSARPAAGFTDTQYF
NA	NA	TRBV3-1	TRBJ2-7	TGTGCCAGCAGCCAAGGGGCGCAGGGCTCCTACGAGCAGTACTTC	CASSQGAQGSYEQYF